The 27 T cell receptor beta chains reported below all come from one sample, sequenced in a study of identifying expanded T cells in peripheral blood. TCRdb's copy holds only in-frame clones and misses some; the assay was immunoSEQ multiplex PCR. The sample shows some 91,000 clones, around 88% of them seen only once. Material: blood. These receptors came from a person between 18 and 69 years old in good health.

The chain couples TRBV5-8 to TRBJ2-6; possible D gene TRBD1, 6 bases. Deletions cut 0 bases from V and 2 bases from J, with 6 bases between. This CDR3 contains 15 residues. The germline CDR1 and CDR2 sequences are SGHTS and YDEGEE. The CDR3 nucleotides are TGTGCCAGCAGCTTGGAGGGGGCTGGGGCCAACGTCCTGACTTTC. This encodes CASSLEGAGANVLTF.

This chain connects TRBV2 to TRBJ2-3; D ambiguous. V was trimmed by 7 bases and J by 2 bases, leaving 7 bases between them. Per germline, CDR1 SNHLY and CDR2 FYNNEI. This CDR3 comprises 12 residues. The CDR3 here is CASKEVTDTQYF. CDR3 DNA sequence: TGTGCCAGCAAAGAGGTCACAGATACGCAGTATTTT.

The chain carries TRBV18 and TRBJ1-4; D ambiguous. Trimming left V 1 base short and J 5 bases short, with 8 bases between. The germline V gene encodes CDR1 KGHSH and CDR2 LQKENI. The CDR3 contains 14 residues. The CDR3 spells CASSPQASNEKLFF. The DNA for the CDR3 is TGTGCCAGCTCACCACAGGCTTCGAATGAAAAACTGTTTTTT.

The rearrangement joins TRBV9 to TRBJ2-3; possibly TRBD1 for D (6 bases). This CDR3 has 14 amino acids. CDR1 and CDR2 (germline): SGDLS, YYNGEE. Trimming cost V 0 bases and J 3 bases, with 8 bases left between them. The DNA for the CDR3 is TGTGCCAGCAGCGTAGGGGGGCGGACAGATACGCAGTATTTT. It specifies CASSVGGRTDTQYF.

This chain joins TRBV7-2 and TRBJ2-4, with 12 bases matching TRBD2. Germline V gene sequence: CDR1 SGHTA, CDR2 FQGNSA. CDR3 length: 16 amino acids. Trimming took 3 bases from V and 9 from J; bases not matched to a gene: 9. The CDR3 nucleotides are TGTGCCAGCAGCTTTTCCCTAGCGGGAGGGAATAGCATTCAGTACTTC. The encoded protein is CASSFSLAGGNSIQYF.

The CDR3 bases are TGTGCCAGCTCATCACAGACAGGGGCCCTCATGAACACTGAAGCTTTCTTT. Its protein product is CASSSQTGALMNTEAFF. This chain links TRBV18 with TRBJ1-1; 8 nucleotides line up with TRBD1. Looked up from germline, CDR1 is KGHSH and CDR2 is LQKENI. The CDR3 length is 17 residues. V shed 5 bases, J shed 0 bases, and the junction held 11 bases outside the gene matches.

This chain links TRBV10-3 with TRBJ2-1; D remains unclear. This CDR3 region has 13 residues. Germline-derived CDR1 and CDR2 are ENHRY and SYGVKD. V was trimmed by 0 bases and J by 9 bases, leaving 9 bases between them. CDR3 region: CAISESVSGEQFF. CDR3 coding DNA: TGTGCCATCAGTGAGTCCGTGTCGGGTGAGCAGTTCTTC.

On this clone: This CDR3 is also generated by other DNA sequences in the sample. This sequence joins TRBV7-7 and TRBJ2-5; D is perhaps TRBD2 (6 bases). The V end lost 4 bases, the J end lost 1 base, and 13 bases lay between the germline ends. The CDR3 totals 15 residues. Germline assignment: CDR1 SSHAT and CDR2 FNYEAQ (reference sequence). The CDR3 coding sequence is TGTGCCAGCAGCTCAGACTTCGGGGGCCAAGAGACCCAGTACTTC. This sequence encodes CASSSDFGGQETQYF.

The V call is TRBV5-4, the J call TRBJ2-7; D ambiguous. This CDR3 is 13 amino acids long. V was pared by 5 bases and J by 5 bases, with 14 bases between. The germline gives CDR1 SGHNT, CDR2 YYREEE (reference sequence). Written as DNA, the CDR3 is TGTGCCAGCAGTACCCCGCTACAAGACGAGCAGTACTTC. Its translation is CASSTPLQDEQYF.

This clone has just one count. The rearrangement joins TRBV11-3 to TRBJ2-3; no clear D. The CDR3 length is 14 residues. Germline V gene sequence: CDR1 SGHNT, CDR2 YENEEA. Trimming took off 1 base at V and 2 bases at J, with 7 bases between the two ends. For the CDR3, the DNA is TGTGCCAGCAGCTTAGGCGGTCCCACAGATACGCAGTATTTT. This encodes CASSLGGPTDTQYF.

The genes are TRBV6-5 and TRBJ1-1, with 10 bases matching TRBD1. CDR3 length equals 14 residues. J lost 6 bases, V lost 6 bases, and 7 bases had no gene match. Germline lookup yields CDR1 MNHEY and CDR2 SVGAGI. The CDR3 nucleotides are TGTGCCAGCAGGGGACGGGACAGGGGCCCTGAAGCTTTCTTT. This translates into CASRGRDRGPEAFF.

CDR3 sequence: CAWSVDSYEQYF. For the CDR3, the DNA is TGTGCCTGGAGTGTGGACTCCTACGAGCAGTACTTC. The J gene is TRBJ2-7, the V gene TRBV30, with D hard to call. CDR1 is GTSNPN, CDR2 SVGIG, per germline (reference sequence). V was shortened by 0 bases and J by 0 bases, with 3 bases between the two germline ends. This CDR3 spans 12 amino acids.

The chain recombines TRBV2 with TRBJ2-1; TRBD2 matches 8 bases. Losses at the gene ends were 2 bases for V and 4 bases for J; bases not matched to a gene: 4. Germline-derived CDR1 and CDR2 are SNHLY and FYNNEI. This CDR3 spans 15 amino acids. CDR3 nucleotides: TGTGCCAGCAGTGAACGGCGGGGGGAATACAATGAGCAGTTCTTC. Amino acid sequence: CASSERRGEYNEQFF.

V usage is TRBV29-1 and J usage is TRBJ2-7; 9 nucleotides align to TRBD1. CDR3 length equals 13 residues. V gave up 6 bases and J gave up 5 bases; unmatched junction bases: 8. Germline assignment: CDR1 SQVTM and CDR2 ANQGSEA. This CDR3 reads CSVDRGDLHEQYF. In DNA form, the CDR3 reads TGCAGCGTGGACAGGGGCGATCTTCACGAGCAGTACTTC.

CDR3 sequence (DNA): TGTGCCAGCAGAACTCTAGCGGGGGGTTCCTACGAGCAGTACTTC. This translates into CASRTLAGGSYEQYF. V and J are TRBV6-5 and TRBJ2-7, with TRBD2 matching over 11 bases. Trimming removed 6 bases from V and 1 base from J; junction bases left unmatched: 5. CDR3 length equals 15 residues. The germline CDR1 and CDR2 sequences are MNHEY and SVGAGI.

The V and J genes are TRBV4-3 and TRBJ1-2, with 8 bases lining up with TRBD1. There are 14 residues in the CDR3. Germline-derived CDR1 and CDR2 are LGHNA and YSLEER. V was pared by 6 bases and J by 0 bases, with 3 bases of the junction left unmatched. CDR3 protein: CASRDREANYGYTF. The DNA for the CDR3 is TGCGCCAGCAGGGACAGGGAAGCTAACTATGGCTACACCTTC.

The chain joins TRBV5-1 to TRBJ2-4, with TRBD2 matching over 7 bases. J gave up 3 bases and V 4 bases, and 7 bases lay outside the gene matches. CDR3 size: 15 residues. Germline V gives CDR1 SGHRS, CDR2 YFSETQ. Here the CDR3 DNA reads TGCGCCAGCAGCGGCGGGGACTATAACAAAAACATTCAGTACTTC. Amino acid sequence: CASSGGDYNKNIQYF.

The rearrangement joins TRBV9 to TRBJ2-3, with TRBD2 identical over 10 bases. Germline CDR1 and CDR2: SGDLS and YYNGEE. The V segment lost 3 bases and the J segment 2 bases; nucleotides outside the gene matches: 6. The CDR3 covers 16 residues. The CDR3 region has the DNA TGTGCCAGCAGCGGCCTAGCGGGGGCTGCCACAGATACGCAGTATTTT. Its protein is CASSGLAGAATDTQYF.

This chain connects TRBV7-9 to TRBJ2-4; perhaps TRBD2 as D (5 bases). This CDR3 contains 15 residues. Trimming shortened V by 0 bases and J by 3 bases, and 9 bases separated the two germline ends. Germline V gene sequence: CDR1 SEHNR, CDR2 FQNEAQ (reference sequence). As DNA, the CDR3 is TGTGCCAGCAGCTTAGCGAGGGATGGCAAAAACATTCAGTACTTC. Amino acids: CASSLARDGKNIQYF. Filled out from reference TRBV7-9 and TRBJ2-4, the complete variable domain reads DTGVSQNPRHKITKRGQNVTFRCDPISEHNRLYWYRQTLGQGPEFLTYFQNEAQLEKSRLLSDRFSAERPKGSFSTLEIQRTEQGDSAMYLCASSLARDGKNIQYFGAGTRLSVL.

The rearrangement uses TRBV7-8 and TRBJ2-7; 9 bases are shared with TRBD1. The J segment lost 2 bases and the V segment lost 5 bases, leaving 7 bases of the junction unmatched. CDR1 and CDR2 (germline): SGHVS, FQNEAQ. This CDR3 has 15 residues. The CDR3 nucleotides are TGTGCCAGCAGCGCTACGAGACAGGGGGCCTACGAGCAGTACTTC. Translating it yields CASSATRQGAYEQYF. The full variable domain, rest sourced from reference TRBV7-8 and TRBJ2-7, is GAGVSQSPRYKVAKRGQDVALRCDPISGHVSLFWYQQALGQGPEFLTYFQNEAQLDKSGLPSDRFFAERPEGSVSTLKIQRTQQEDSAVYLCASSATRQGAYEQYFGPGTRLTVT.

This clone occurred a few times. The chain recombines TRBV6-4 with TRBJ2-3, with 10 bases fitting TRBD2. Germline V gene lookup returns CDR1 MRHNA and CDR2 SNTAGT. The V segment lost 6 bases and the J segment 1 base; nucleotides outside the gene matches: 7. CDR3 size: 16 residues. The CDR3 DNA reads TGTGCCAGCAGCCAGACTAGCGGGCGAGGCACAGATACGCAGTATTTT. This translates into CASSQTSGRGTDTQYF.

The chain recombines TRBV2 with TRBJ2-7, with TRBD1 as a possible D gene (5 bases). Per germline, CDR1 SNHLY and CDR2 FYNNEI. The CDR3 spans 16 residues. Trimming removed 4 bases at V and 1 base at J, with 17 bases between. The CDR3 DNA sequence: TGTGCCAGCAGTGCCGAGACAGCCTTGGGATCCTACGAGCAGTACTTC. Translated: CASSAETALGSYEQYF.

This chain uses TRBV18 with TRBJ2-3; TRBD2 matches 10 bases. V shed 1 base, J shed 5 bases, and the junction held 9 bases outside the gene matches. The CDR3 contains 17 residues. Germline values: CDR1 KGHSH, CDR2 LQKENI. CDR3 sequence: CASSPLRTSGMGDTQYF. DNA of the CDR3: TGTGCCAGCTCACCACTGCGAACTAGCGGGATGGGAGATACGCAGTATTTT.

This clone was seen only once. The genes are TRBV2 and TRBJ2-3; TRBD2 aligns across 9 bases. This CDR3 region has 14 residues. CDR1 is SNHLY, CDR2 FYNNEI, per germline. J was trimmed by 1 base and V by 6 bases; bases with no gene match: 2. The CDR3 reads CASRRTSGTDTQYF. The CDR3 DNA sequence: TGTGCCAGCAGACGGACTAGCGGCACAGATACGCAGTATTTT.

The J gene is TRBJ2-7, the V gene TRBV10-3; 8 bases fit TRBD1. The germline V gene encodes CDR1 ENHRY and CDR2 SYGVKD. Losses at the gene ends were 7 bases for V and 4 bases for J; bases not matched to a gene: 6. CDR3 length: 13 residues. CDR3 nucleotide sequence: TGTGCCATCAAGGGACAGGATAGTTACGAGCAGTACTTC. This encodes CAIKGQDSYEQYF.

The CDR3 spells CASSFGNRAYEQYF. The CDR3 DNA reads TGTGCCAGCAGCTTTGGAAACAGGGCCTACGAGCAGTACTTC. The chain employs TRBV5-8 and TRBJ2-7, with a weak D call TRBD1 (6 bases). The CDR3 runs 14 residues. With 2 bases removed from V and 2 bases from J, the gap between germline ends came to 11 bases. CDR1 SGHTS and CDR2 YDEGEE come from the germline V gene.

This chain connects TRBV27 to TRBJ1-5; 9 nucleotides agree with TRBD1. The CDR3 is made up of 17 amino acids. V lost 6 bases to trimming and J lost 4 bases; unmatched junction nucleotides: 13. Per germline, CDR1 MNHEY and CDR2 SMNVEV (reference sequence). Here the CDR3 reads CASRLSGTGIRNQPQHF. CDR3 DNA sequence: TGTGCCAGCAGACTCTCCGGGACAGGGATTAGAAATCAGCCCCAGCATTTT.